This entry concerns a single T cell receptor (beta chain). Its matching antigen is unknown. The data derive from a study of shared clonotypes between healthy human individuals. TCRdb's copy holds only in-frame clones and misses some; the assay was immunoSEQ multiplex PCR. This sample has millions of clones; roughly 93% occur once, and the top ten carry about 0.41%. The CDR3 contains 14 residues. With 4 bases clipped from V and 7 bases from J, the junction kept 6 bases outside the gene matches. Germline V gene lookup returns CDR1 SGHNT and CDR2 YYREEE (reference sequence). Study observations and caveats: Inspection by rarefaction showed sorted-subset sequencing to be incomplete despite large depth. The study found roughly 5.3% of naive CD4 clonotypes shared across a few donors.

This sequence originates from a man in his late teens or twenties in good health. Some clones in this sample may be carry-over from other donors' samples. Sequenced sample: naive CD4+ T cells from PBMCs. Subset given: CD45RA+ positively selected. J is TRBJ1-4 and V is TRBV5-4, with 8 bases identical to TRBD1. The CDR3 region has the DNA TGTGCCAGCAGCCGGACAGGGAGGAGTGAAAAACTGTTTTTT. This sequence encodes CASSRTGRSEKLFF.